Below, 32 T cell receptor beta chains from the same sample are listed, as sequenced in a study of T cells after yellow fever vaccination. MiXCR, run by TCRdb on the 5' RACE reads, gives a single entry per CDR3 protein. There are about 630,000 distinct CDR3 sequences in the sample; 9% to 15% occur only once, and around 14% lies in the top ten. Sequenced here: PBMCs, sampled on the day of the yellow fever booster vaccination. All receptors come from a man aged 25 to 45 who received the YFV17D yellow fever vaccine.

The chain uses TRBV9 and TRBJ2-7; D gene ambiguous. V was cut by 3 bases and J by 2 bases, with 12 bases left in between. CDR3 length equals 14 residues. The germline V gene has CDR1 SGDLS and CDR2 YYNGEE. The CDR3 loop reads CASSADFAAYEQYF. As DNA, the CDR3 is TGTGCCAGCAGCGCCGACTTTGCGGCCTACGAGCAGTACTTC. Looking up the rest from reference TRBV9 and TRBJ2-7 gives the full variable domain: DSGVTQTPKHLITATGQRVTLRCSPRSGDLSVYWYQQSLDQGLQFLIQYYNGEERAKGNILERFSAQQFPDLHSELNLSSLELGDSALYFCASSADFAAYEQYFGPGTRLTVT.

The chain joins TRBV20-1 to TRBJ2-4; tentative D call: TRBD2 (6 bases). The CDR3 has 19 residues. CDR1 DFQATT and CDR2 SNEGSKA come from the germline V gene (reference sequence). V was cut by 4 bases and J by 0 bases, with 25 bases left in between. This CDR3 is CSAMVPLRTKSLAKNIQYF. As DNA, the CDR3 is TGCAGTGCTATGGTCCCACTGAGGACTAAATCCTTAGCCAAAAACATTCAGTACTTC.

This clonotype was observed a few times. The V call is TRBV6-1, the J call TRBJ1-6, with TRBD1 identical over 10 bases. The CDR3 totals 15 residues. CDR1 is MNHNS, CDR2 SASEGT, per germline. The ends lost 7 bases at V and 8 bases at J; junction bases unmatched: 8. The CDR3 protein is CASTLTGTGDSPLHF. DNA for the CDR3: TGTGCCAGCACCTTAACCGGGACAGGGGATTCACCCCTCCACTTT.

The CDR3 nucleotides are TGTGCCAGCAGCATTCGGACTAGCGGGCCTATGGGGGAGCAGTACTTC. It is translated as CASSIRTSGPMGEQYF. The chain couples TRBV7-2 to TRBJ2-7; 11 bases match TRBD2. Trimming cost V 5 bases and J 7 bases; bases outside gene matches: 13. The CDR3 loop spans 16 amino acids. Germline loops: CDR1 SGHTA, CDR2 FQGNSA.

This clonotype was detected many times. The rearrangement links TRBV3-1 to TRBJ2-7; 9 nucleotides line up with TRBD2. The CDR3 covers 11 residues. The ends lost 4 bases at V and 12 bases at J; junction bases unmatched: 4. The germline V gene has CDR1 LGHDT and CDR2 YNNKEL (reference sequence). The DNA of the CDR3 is TGTGCCAGCAGCCGGGGACTAGCCACGTACTTC. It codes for CASSRGLATYF.

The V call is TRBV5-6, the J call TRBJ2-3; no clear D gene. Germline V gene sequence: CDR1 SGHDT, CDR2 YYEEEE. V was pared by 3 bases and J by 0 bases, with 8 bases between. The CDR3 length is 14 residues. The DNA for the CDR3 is TGTGCCAGCAGCTGGCCGGTGAGCACAGATACGCAGTATTTT. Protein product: CASSWPVSTDTQYF.

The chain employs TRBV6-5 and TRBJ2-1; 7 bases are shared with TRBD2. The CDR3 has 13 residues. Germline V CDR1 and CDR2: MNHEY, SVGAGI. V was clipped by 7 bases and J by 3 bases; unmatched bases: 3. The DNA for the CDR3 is TGTGCCAGCATCGCGGGGGACTACAATGAGCAGTTCTTC. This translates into CASIAGDYNEQFF.

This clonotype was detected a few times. CDR3 residues: CSAGRTGGSYEQYF. The CDR3 coding sequence is TGCAGCGCAGGTCGAACAGGGGGCTCCTACGAGCAGTACTTC. The V gene is TRBV29-1, the J gene TRBJ2-7, with TRBD1 matching over 8 bases. Germline CDR1 and CDR2: SQVTM and ANQGSEA. V was clipped by 7 bases and J by 0 bases; unmatched bases: 8. The CDR3 runs 14 residues.

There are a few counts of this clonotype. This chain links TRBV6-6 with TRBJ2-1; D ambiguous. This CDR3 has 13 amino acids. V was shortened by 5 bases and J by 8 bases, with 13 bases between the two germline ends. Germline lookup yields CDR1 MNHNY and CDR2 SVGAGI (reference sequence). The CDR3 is CASSRVLIDEQFF. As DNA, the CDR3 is TGTGCCAGCAGTCGAGTTCTTATTGATGAGCAGTTCTTC.

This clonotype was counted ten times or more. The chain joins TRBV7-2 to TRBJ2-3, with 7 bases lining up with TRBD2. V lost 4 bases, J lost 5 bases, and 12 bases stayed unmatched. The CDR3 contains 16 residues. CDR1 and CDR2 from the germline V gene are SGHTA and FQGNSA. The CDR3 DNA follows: TGTGCCAGCAGCTCCCCTACTAGCGTGAGGGGAGATACGCAGTATTTT. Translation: CASSSPTSVRGDTQYF.

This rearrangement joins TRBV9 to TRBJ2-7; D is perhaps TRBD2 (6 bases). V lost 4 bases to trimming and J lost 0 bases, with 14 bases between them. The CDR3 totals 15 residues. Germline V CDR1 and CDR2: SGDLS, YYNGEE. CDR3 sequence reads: CASSPSGHYSYEQYF. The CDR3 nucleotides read TGTGCCAGCAGCCCCAGCGGGCACTACTCCTACGAGCAGTACTTC.

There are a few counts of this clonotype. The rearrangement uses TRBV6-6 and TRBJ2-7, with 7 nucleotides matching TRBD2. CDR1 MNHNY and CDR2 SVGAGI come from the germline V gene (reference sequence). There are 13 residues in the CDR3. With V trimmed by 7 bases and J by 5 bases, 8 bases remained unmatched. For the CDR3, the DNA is TGTGCCAGCACGGAAGCGGGATCCCACGAGCAGTACTTC. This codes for CASTEAGSHEQYF.

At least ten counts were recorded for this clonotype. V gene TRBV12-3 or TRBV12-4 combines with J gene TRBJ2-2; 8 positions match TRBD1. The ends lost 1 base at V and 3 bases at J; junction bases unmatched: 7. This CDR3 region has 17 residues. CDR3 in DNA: TGTGCCAGCAGTTTAGGGGACAGGTCGAGATACACCGGGGAGCTGTTTTTT. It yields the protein CASSLGDRSRYTGELFF.

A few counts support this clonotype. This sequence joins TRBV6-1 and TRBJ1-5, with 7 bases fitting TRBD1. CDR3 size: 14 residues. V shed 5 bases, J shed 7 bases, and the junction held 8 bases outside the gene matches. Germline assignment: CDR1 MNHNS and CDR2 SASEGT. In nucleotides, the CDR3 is TGTGCCAGCAGTCGGGACAGTTTAATGCAGCCCCAGCATTTT. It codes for CASSRDSLMQPQHF.

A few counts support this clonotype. The CDR3 DNA sequence: TGTGCCAGCAGCGTAGGAATGGGGTTCTCCAATGAGCAGTTCTTC. Protein sequence: CASSVGMGFSNEQFF. The genes are TRBV9 and TRBJ2-1; D remains unclear. Germline V gene sequence: CDR1 SGDLS, CDR2 YYNGEE. The CDR3 extends over 15 amino acids. V lost 0 bases, J lost 6 bases, and 13 bases lay in between.

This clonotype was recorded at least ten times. The CDR3 DNA reads TGCGCCAGCAGACTAGCGGGAGAGCGAGATACGCAGTATTTT. It encodes CASRLAGERDTQYF. This rearrangement joins TRBV5-1 to TRBJ2-3, with 11 bases matching TRBD2. CDR1 and CDR2 (germline): SGHRS, YFSETQ. The ends lost 5 bases at V and 5 bases at J; junction bases unmatched: 4. This CDR3 region has 14 residues.

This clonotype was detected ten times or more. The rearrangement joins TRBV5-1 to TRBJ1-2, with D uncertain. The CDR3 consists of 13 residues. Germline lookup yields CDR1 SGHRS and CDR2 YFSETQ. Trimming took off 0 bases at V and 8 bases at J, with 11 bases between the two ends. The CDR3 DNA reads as TGCGCCAGCAGCTTGGACAACGACGGGGGCTACACCTTC. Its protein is CASSLDNDGGYTF.

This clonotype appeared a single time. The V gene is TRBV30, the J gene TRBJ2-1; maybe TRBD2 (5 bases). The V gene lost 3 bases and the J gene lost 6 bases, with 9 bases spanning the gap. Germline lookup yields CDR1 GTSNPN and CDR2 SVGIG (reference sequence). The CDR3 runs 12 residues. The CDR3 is CAWSLAGNEQFF. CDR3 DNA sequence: TGTGCCTGGAGCCTAGCTGGCAATGAGCAGTTCTTC.

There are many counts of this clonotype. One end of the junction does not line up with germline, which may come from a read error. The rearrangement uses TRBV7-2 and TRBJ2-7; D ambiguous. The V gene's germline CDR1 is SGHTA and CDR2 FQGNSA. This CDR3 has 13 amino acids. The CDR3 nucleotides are TGTGCCAGCAGTTTAGTGGCAGGCGGCGAGCAGTACTTC. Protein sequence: CASSLVAGGEQYF.

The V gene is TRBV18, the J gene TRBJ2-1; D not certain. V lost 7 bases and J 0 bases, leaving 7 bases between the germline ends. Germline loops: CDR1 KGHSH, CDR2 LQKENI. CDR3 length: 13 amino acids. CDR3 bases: TGTGCCAGCTGCTCTGGCTCCTACAATGAGCAGTTCTTC. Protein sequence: CASCSGSYNEQFF. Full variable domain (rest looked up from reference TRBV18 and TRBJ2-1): NAGVMQNPRHLVRRRGQEARLRCSPMKGHSHVYWYRQLPEEGLKFMVYLQKENIIDESGMPKERFSAEFPKEGPSILRIQQVVRGDSAAYFCASCSGSYNEQFFGPGTRLTVL.

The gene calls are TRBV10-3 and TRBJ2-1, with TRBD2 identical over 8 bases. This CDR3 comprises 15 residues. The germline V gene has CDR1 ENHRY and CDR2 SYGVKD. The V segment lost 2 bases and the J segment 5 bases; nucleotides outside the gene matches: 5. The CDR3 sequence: CAISERSGSHNEQFF. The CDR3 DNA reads TGTGCCATCAGTGAGAGGAGCGGGAGTCACAATGAGCAGTTCTTC.

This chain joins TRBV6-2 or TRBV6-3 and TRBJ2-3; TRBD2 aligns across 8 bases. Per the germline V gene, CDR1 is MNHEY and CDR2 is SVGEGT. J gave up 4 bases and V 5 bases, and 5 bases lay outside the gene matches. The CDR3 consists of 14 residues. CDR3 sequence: CASSKREIPDTQYF. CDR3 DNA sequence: TGTGCCAGCAGTAAGCGGGAGATCCCAGATACGCAGTATTTT.

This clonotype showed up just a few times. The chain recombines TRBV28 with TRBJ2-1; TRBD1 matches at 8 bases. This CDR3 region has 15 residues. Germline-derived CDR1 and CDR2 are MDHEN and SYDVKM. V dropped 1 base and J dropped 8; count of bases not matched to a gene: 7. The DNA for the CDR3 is TGTGCCAGCAGTTTATCGGCCAGGGGGCAGCATGAGCAGTTCTTC. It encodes CASSLSARGQHEQFF.

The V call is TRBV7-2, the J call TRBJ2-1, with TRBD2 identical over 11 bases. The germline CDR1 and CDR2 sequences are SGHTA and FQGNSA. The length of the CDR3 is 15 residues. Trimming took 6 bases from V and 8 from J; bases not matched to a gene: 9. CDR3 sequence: CASRYSGRARDEQFF. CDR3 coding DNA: TGTGCCAGCAGATATAGCGGGAGGGCCCGGGATGAGCAGTTCTTC.

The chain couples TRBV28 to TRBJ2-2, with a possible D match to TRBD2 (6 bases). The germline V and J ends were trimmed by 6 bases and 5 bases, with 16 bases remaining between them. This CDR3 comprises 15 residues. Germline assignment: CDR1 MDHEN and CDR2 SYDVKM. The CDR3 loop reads CASRGSGAGTGELFF. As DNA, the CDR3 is TGTGCCAGCAGGGGGTCGGGAGCAGGAACCGGGGAGCTGTTTTTT.

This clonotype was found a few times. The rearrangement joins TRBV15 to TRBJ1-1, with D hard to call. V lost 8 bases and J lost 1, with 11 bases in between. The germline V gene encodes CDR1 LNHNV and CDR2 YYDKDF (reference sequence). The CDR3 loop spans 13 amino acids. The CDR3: CATGIRRNTEAFF. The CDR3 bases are TGTGCCACCGGGATTCGCCGGAACACTGAAGCTTTCTTT.

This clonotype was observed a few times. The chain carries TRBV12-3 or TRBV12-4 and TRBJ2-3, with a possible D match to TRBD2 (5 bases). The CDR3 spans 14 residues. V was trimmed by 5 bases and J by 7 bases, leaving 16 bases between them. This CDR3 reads CASSPEGTRNTQYF. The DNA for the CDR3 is TGTGCCAGCAGTCCAGAGGGAACCAGAAATACGCAGTATTTT.

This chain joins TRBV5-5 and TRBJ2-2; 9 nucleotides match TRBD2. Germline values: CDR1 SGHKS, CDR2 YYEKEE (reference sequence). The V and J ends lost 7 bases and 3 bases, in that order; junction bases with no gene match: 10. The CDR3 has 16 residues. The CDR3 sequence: CASEREETGDTGELFF. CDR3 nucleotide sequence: TGTGCCAGCGAGCGGGAGGAAACTGGGGACACCGGGGAGCTGTTTTTT.

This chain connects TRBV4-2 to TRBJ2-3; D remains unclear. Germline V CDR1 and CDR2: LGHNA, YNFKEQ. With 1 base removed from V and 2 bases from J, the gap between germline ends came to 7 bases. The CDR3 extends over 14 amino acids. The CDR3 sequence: CASSQGKITDTQYF. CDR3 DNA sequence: TGTGCCAGCAGCCAAGGGAAGATCACAGATACGCAGTATTTT.

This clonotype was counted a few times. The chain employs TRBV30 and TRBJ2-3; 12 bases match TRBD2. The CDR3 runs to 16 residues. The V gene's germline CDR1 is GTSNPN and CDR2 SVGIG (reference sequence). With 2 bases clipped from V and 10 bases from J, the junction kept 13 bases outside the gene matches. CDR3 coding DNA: TGTGCCTGGAGTCCCCTAAAGACTAGCGGGAGCGTCGCGCAGTATTTT. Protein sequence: CAWSPLKTSGSVAQYF.

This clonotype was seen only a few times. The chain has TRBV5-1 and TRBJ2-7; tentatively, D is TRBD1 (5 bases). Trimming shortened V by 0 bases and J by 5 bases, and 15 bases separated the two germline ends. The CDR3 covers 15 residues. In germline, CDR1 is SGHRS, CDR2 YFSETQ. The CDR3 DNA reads TGCGCCAGCAGCTTGGGGGGCTACCGGACACACGAGCAGTACTTC. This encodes CASSLGGYRTHEQYF.

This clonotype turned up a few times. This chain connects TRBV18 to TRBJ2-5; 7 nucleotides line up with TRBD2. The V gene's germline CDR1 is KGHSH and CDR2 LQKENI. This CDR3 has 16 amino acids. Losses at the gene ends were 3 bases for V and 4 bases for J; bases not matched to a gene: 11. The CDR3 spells CASSPTQRPGGETQYF. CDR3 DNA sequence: TGTGCCAGCTCACCGACCCAACGCCCGGGGGGAGAGACCCAGTACTTC.